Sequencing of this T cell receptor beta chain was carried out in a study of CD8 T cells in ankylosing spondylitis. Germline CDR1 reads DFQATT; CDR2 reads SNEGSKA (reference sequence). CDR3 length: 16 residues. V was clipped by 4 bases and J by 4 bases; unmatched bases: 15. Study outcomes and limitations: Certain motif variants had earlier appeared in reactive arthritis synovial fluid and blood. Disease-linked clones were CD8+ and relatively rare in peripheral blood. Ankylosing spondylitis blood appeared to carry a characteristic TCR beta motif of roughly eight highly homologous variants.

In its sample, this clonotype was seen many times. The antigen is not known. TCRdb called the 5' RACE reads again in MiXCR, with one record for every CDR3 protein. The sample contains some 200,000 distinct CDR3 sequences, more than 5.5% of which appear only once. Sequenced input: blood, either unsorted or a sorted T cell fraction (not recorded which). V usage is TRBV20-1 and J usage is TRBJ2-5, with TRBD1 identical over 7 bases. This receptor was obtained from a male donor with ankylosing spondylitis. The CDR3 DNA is TGCAGTGCTACAAACCTCAGGAACCCAGGGGGAGAGACCCAGTACTTC. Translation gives CSATNLRNPGGETQYF.